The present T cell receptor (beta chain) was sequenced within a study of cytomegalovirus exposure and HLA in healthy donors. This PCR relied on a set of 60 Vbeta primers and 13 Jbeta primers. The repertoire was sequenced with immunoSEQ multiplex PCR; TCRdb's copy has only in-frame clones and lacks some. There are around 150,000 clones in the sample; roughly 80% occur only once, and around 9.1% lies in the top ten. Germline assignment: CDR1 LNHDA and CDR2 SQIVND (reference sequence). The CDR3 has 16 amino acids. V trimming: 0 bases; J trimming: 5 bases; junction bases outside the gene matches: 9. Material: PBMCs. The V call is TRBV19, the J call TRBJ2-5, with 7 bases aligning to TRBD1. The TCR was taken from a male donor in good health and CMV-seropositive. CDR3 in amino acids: CASSIEVGRQGETQYF. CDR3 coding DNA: TGTGCCAGTAGTATAGAAGTCGGGCGACAGGGCGAGACCCAGTACTTC.